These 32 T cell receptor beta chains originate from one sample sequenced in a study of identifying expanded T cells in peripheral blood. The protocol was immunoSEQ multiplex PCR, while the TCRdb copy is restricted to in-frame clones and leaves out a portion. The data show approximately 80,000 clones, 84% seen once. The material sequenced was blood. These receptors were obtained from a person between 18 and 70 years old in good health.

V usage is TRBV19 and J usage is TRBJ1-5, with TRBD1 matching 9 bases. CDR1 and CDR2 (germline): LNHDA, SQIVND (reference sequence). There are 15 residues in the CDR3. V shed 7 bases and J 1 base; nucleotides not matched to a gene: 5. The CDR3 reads CASNTGGGSNQPQHF. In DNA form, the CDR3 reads TGTGCCAGTAATACAGGGGGCGGGAGCAATCAGCCCCAGCATTTT.

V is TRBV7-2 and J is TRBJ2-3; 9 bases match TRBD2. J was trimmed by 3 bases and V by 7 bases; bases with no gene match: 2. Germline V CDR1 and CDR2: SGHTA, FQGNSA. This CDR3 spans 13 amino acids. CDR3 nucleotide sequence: TGTGCCAGCATGACTAGCGGAACAGATACGCAGTATTTT. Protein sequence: CASMTSGTDTQYF.

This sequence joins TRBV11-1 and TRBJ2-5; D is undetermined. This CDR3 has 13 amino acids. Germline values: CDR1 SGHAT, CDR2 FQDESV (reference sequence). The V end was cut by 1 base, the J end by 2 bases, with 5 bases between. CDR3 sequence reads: CASSLGPQETQYF. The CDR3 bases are TGTGCCAGCAGCTTAGGGCCACAAGAGACCCAGTACTTC.

CDR3 bases: TGTGCCAGCAGTGGGGAGGGGTTCACCGGGGAGCTGTTTTTT. It codes for CASSGEGFTGELFF. This chain joins TRBV6-4 and TRBJ2-2; 7 bases match TRBD2. The CDR3 covers 14 residues. V shed 4 bases and J 4 bases; nucleotides not matched to a gene: 3. Germline lookup yields CDR1 MRHNA and CDR2 SNTAGT.

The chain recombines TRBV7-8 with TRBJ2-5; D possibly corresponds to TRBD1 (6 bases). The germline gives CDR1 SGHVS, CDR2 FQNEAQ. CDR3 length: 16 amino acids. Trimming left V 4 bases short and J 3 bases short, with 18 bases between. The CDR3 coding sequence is TGTGCCAGCAGCTCGTACCGCCGGGACAACGAAGAGACCCAGTACTTC. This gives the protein CASSSYRRDNEETQYF.

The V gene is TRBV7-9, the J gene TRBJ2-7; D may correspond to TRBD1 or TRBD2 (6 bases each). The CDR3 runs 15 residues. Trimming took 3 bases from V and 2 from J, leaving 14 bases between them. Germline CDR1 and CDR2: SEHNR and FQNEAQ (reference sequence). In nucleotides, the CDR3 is TGTGCCAGCAGCTTGTCGGGGGCAAAGGCCTACGAGCAGTACTTC. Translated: CASSLSGAKAYEQYF.

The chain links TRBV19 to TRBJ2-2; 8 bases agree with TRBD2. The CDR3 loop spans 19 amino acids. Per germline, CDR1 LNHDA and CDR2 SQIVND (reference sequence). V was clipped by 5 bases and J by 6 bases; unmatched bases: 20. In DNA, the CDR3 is TGTGCCAGTAGTTCCATCCCCGCCCTGGCGGGAGGCCGCGCCGGGGAGCTGTTTTTT. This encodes CASSSIPALAGGRAGELFF.

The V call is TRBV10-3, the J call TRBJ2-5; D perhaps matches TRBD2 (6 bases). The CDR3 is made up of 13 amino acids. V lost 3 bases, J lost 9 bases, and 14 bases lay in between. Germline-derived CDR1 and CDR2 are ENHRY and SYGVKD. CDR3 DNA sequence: TGTGCCATCAGTGACCTTATGGAGGGGCCCCAGTACTTC. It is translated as CAISDLMEGPQYF.

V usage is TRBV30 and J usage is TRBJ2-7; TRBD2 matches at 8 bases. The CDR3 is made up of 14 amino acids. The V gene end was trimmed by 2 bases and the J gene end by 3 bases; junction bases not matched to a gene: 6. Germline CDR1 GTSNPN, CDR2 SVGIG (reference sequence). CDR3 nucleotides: TGTGCCTGGAGTAGTACGGGAGGGGGCTACGAGCAGTACTTC. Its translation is CAWSSTGGGYEQYF. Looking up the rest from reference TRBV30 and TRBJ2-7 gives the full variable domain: SQTIHQWPATLVQPVGSPLSLECTVEGTSNPNLYWYRQAAGRGLQLLFYSVGIGQISSEVPQNLSASRPQDRQFILSSKKLLLSDSGFYLCAWSSTGGGYEQYFGPGTRLTVT.

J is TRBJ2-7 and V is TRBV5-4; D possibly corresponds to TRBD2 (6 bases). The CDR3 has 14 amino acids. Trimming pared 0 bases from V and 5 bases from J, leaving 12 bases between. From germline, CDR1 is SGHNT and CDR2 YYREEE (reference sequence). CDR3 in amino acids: CASSLVLTGDEQYF. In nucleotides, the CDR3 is TGTGCCAGCAGCTTGGTATTAACGGGGGACGAGCAGTACTTC.

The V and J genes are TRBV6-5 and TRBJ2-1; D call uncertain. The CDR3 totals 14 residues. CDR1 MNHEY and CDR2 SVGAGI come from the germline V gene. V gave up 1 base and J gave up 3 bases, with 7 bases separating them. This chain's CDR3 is CASSYFRNYNEQFF. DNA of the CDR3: TGTGCCAGCAGTTACTTCCGTAACTACAATGAGCAGTTCTTC.

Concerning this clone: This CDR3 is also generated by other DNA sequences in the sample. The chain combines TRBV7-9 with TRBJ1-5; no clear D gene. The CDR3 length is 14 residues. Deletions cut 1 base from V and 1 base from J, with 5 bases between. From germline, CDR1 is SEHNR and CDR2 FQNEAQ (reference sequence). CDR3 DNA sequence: TGTGCCAGCAGCTTAGTGGGGAGCAATCAGCCCCAGCATTTT. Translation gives CASSLVGSNQPQHF.

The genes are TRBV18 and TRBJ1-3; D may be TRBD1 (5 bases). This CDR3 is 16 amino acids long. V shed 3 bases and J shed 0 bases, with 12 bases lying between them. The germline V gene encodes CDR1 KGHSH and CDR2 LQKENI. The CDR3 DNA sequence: TGTGCCAGCTCACCCCAGGGAAGGAGCTCTGGAAACACCATATATTTT. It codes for CASSPQGRSSGNTIYF.

CDR3 region: CASSQEAGVGNSPLHF. The CDR3 bases are TGCGCCAGCAGCCAAGAGGCAGGGGTCGGTAATTCACCCCTCCACTTT. The chain links TRBV4-3 to TRBJ1-6, with a weak D call TRBD1 (6 bases). CDR3 length: 16 residues. Trimming took 0 bases from V and 6 from J, leaving 12 bases between them. Germline assignment: CDR1 LGHNA and CDR2 YSLEER.

The CDR3 DNA sequence: TGCGCCAGCAGCGACGGGACAGGGGACGCCTACGAGCAGTACTTC. As protein: CASSDGTGDAYEQYF. V and J are TRBV5-1 and TRBJ2-7, with 10 bases matching TRBD1. The germline V gene encodes CDR1 SGHRS and CDR2 YFSETQ. This CDR3 has 15 residues. V lost 4 bases and J lost 2; bases outside the gene matches: 6.

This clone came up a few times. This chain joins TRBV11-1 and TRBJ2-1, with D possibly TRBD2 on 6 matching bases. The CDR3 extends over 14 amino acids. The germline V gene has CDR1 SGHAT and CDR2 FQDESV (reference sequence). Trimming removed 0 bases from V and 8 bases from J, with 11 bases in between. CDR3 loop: CASSLARTGDEQFF. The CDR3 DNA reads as TGTGCCAGCAGCTTAGCGCGGACGGGGGATGAGCAGTTCTTC.

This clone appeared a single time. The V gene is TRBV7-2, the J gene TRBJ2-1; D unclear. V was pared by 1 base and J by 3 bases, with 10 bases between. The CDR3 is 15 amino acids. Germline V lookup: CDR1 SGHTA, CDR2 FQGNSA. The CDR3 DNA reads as TGTGCCAGCAGCTTAGGAGGTTCTCTCTACAATGAGCAGTTCTTC. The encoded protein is CASSLGGSLYNEQFF. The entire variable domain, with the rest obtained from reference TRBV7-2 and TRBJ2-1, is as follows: GAGVSQSPSNKVTEKGKDVELRCDPISGHTALYWYRQSLGQGLEFLIYFQGNSAPDKSGLPSDRFSAERTGGSVSTLTIQRTQQEDSAVYLCASSLGGSLYNEQFFGPGTRLTVL.

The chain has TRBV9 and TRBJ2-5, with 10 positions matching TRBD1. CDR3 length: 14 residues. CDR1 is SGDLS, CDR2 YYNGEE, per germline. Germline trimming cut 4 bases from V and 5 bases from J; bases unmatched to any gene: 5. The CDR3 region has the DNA TGTGCCAGCAGCCCAGGGACAGGGGTGGAGACCCAGTACTTC. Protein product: CASSPGTGVETQYF.

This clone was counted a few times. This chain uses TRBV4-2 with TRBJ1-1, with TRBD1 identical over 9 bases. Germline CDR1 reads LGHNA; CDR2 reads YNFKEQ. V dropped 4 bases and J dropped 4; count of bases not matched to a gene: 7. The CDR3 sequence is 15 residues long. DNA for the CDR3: TGTGCCAGCAGCCTATTGAGGGGACAGGGCACTGAAGCTTTCTTT. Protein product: CASSLLRGQGTEAFF.

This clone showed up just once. In DNA form, the CDR3 reads TGCGCCAGCAGCCAATGGACAGGGGGCGAGGGAGAGACCCAGTACTTC. This encodes CASSQWTGGEGETQYF. The chain employs TRBV4-3 and TRBJ2-5, with TRBD1 identical over 11 bases. The CDR3 runs 16 residues. Losses at the gene ends were 2 bases for V and 4 bases for J; bases not matched to a gene: 6. CDR1 LGHNA and CDR2 YSLEER come from the germline V gene.

In nucleotides, the CDR3 is TGTGCCAGCAGTTTTACAGGGTCTTTCACAGATACGCAGTATTTT. Its translation: CASSFTGSFTDTQYF. The rearrangement uses TRBV6-5 and TRBJ2-3, with D perhaps matching TRBD1 (6 bases). CDR3 size: 15 residues. V was pared by 4 bases and J by 2 bases, with 13 bases between. Germline values: CDR1 MNHEY, CDR2 SVGAGI.

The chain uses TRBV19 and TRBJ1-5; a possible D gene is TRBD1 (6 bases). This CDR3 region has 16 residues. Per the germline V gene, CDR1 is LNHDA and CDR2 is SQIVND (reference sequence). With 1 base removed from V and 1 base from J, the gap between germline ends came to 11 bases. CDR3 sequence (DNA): TGTGCCAGTAGTATAGGTGGGACACTAAGCAATCAGCCCCAGCATTTT. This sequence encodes CASSIGGTLSNQPQHF.

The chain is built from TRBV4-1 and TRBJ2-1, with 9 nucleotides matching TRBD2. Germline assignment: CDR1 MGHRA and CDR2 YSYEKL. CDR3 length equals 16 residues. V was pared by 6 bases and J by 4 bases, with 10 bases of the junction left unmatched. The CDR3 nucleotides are TGCGCCAGCAGACCTATAGCGGGAGTGGGTTACAATGAGCAGTTCTTC. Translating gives CASRPIAGVGYNEQFF.

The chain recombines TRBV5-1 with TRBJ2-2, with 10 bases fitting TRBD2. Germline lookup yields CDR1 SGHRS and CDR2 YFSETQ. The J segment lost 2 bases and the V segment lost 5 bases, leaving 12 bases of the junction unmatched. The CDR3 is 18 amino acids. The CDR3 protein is CASRQASGSSANTGELFF. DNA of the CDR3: TGCGCCAGCAGGCAGGCTAGCGGGAGTTCGGCCAACACCGGGGAGCTGTTTTTT.

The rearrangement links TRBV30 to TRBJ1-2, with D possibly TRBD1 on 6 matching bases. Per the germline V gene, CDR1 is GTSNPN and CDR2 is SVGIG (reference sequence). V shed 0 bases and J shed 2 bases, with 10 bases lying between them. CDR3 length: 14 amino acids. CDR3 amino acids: CAWSVRGQNYGYTF. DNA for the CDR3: TGTGCCTGGAGTGTACGCGGACAGAACTATGGCTACACCTTC.

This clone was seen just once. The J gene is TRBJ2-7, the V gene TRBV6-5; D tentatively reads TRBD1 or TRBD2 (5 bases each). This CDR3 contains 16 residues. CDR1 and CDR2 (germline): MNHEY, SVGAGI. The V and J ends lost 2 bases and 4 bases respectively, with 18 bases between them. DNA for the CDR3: TGTGCCAGCAGTTACGAAGCCCAGGGCGGAGGATACGAGCAGTACTTC. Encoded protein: CASSYEAQGGGYEQYF.

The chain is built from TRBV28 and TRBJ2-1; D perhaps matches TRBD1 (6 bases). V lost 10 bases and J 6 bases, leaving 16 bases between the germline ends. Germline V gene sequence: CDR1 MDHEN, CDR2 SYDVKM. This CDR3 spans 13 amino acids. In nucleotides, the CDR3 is TGTGCCACCGCACGAACAGGGCGCAATGAGCAGTTCTTC. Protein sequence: CATARTGRNEQFF.

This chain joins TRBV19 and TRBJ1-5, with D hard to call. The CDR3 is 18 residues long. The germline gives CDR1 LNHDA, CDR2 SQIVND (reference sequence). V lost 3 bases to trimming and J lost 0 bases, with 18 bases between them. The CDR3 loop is CASSIGGLLGYSNQPQHF. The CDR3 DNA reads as TGTGCCAGTAGTATTGGAGGCCTATTGGGTTATAGCAATCAGCCCCAGCATTTT.

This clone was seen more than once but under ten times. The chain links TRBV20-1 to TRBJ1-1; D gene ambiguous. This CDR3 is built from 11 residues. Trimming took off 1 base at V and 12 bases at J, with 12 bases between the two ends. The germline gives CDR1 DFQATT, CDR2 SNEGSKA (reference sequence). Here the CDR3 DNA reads TGCAGTGCTAGAGGTCCGGGGAGGTCTTTCTTT. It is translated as CSARGPGRSFF.

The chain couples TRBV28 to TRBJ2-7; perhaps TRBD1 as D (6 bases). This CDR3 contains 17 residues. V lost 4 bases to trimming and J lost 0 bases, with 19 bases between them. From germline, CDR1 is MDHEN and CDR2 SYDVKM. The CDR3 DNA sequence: TGTGCCAGCAGTTGGGGGCCTGGGTGGTTTCGCTCCTACGAGCAGTACTTC. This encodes CASSWGPGWFRSYEQYF.

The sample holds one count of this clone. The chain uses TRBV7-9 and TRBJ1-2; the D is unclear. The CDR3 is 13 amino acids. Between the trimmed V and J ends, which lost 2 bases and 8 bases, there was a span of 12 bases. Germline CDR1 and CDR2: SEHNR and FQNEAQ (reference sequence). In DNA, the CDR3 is TGTGCCAGCAGCTTACCCCAAACAAACGGCTACACCTTC. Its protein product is CASSLPQTNGYTF.

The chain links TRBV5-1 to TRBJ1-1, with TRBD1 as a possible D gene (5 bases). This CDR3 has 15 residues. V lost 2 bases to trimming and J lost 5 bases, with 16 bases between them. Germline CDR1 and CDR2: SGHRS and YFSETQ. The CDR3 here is CASSLETVKKTEAFF. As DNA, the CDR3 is TGCGCCAGCAGCTTAGAGACAGTTAAAAAGACTGAAGCTTTCTTT.